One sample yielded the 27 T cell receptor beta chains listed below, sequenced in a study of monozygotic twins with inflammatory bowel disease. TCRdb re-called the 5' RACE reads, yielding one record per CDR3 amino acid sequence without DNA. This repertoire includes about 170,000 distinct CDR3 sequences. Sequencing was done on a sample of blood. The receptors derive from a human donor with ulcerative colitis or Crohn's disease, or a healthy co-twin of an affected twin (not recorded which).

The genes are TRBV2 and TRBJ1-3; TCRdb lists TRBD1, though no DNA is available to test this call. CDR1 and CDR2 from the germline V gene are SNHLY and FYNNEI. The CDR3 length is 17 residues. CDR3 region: CASSARLDGDSGNTIYF.

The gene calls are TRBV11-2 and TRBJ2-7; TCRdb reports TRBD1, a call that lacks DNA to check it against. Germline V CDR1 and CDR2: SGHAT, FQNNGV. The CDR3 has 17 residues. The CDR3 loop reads CASSLIVGTPLSYEQYF.

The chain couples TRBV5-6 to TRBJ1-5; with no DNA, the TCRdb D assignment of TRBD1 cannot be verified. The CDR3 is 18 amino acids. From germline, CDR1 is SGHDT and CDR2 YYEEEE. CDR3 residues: CASSWAGDRTYSNQPQHF.

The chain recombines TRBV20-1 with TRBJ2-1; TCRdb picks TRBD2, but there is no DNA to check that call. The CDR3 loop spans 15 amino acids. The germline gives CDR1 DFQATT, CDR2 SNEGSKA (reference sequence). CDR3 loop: CSASALAGAVNEQFF.

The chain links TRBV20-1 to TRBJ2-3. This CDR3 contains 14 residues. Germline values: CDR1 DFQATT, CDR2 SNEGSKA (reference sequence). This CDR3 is CSAREGASTDTQYF.

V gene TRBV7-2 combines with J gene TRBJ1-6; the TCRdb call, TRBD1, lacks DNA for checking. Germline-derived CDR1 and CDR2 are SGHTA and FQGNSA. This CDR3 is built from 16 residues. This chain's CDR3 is CASSPRTGAYNSPLHF.

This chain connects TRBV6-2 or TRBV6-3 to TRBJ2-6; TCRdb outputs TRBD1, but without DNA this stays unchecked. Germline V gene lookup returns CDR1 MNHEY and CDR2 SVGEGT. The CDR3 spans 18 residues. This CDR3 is CASSPSGTGVPGANVLTF.

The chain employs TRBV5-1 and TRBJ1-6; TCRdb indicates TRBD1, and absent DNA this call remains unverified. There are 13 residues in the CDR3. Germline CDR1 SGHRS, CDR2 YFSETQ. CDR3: CASSPGYNSPLHF.

The CDR3 is CASSTIPGAQETQYF. The chain is built from TRBV5-1 and TRBJ2-5; checking the TCRdb D call of TRBD1 is not possible without DNA. Germline CDR1 reads SGHRS; CDR2 reads YFSETQ. The CDR3 runs to 15 residues.

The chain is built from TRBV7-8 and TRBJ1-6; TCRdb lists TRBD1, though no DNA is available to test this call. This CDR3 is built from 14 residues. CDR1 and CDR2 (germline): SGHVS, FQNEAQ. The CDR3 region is CASSQQGRNSPLHF. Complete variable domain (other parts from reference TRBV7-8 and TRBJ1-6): GAGVSQSPRYKVAKRGQDVALRCDPISGHVSLFWYQQALGQGPEFLTYFQNEAQLDKSGLPSDRFFAERPEGSVSTLKIQRTQQEDSAVYLCASSQQGRNSPLHFGNGTRLTVT.

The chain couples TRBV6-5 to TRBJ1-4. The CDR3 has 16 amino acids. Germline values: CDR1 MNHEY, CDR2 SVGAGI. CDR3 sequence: CASSYRTAAFNEKLFF.

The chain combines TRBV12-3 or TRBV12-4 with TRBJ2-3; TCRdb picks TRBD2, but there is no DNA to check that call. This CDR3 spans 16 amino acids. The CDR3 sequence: CASSPRTSGVADTQYF.

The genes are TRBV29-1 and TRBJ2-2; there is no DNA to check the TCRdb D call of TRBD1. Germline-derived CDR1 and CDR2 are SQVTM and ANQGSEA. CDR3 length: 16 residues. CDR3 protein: CSVVREGAANTGELFF.

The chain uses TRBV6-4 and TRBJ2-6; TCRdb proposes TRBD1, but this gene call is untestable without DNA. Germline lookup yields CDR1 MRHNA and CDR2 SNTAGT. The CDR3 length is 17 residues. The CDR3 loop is CASSEQVVGSGANVLTF.

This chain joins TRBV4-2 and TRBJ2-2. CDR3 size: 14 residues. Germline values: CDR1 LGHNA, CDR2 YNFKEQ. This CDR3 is CASSPDDYTGELFF.

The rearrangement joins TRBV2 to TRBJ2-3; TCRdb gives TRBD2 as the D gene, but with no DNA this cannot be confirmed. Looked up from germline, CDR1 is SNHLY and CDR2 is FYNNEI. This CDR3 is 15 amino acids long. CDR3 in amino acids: CASSFIAGRTDTQYF.

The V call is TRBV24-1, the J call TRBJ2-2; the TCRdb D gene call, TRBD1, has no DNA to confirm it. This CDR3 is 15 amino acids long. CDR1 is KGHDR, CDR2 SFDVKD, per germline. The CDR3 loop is CATSEPWTVTGELFF.

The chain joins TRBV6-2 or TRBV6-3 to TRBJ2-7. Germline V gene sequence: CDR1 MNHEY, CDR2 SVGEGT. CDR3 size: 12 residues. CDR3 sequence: CASRDSPYEQYF.

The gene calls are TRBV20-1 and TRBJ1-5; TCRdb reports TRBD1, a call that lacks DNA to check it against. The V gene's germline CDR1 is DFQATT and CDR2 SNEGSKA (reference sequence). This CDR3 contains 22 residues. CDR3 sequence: CSAADGRRNSLTRPLGNQPQHF.

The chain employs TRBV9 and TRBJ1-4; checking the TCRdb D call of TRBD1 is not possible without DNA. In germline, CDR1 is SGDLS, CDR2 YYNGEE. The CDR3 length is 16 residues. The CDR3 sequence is CASSVGLGAVGEKLFF. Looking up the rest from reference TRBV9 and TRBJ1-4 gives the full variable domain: DSGVTQTPKHLITATGQRVTLRCSPRSGDLSVYWYQQSLDQGLQFLIQYYNGEERAKGNILERFSAQQFPDLHSELNLSSLELGDSALYFCASSVGLGAVGEKLFFGSGTQLSVL.

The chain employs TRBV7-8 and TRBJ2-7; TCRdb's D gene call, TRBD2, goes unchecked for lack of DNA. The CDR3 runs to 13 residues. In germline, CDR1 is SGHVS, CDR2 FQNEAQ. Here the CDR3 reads CASSRTRDYEQYF.

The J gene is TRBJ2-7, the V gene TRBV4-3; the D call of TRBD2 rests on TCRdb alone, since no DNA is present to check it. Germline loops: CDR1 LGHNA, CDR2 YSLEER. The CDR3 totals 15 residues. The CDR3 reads CASSQVRGGGHEQYF.

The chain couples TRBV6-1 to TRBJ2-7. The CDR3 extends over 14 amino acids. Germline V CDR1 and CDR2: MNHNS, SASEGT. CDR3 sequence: CASSELQRRLEQYF.

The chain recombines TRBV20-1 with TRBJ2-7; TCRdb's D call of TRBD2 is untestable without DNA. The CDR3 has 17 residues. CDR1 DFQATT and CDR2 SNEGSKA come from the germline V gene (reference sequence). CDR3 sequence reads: CSASPHHLRENPYEQYF.

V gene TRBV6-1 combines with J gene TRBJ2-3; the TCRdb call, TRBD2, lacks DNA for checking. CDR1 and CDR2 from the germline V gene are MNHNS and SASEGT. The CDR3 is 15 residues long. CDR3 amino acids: CASTPGLPGADTQYF.

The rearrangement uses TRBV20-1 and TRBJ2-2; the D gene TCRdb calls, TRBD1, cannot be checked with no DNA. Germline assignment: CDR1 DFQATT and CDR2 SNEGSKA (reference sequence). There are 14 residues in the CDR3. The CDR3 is CSARTGLLTGELFF.

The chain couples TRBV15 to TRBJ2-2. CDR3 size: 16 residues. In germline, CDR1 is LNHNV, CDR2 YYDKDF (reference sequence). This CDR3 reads CATSRDSIGWSGELFF.